This record looks at one T cell receptor beta chain sequence and its context. Antigen specificity is unknown. The read gets to within 3 residues of the CDR3 end, and the germline J gene fills in the rest. Per germline, CDR1 MDHEN and CDR2 SYDVKM. The germline V and J ends were trimmed by 2 bases and 6 bases, with 8 bases remaining between them. The CDR3 runs to 12 residues. This record comes from a study of T cells in women clearing cervical HPV infection. Looking at the study overall: With HLA typing for only a few women, HLA confounding remains possible. Points from the study as a whole: Associations may precede or follow infection; HPV-specific or memory T cells were not isolated.

Profiling relied on immunoSEQ multiplex PCR, and the TCRdb table lists in-frame clones only, not all of them. Its table lists roughly 40,000 clones. The TCR comes from a woman between 18 and 70 years old with a cervical HPV16 infection that either progressed to CIN3+ or cleared (not recorded which). The material sequenced was blood buffy coat. The rearrangement uses TRBV28 and TRBJ2-7, with unresolved D. The part of the CDR3 DNA that was read is TGTGCCAGCAGTTTAAGGCCCCTCGAG. This codes for CASSLRPLE. The whole CDR3 region reads CASSLRPLEQYF. The whole variable domain, remainder taken from reference TRBV28 and TRBJ2-7, is DVKVTQSSRYLVKRTGEKVFLECVQDMDHENMFWYRQDPGLGLRLIYFSYDVKMKEKGDIPEGYSVSREKKERFSLILESASTNQTSMYLCASSLRPLEQYFGPGTRLTVT.